These 8 T cell receptor beta chains came from one sample sequenced in a study of shared clonotypes between healthy human individuals. Here immunoSEQ multiplex PCR was the method, and the copy in TCRdb shows in-frame clones only, minus some. The sample consists of under 2.5 million clones, around 92% of them appearing once. What was sequenced was naive CD4+ T cells from PBMCs. Documented subset: CD45RA+ positively selected. The receptors here all came from a young man in good health. Some clones in this sample may be carry-over from other donors' samples.

The chain has TRBV2 and TRBJ2-3; TRBD1 matches 7 bases. The germline gives CDR1 SNHLY, CDR2 FYNNEI. The CDR3 is 13 residues long. The trim removed 11 bases at V and 4 bases at J, leaving 9 bases unmatched. Here the CDR3 DNA reads TGTGCCGATAACAGGGGAATAGCAGATACGCAGTATTTT. It codes for CADNRGIADTQYF.

The rearrangement links TRBV7-8 to TRBJ1-5, with D uncertain. V was trimmed by 2 bases and J by 0 bases, leaving 8 bases between them. CDR1 and CDR2 from the germline V gene are SGHVS and FQNEAQ. The CDR3 totals 15 residues. The CDR3 DNA reads as TGTGCCAGCAGCTTAAACACCCCTAGCAATCAGCCCCAGCATTTT. Its protein product is CASSLNTPSNQPQHF.

The CDR3 protein is CASSPAAGEGGRGYTF. The CDR3 DNA sequence: TGCGCCAGCAGTCCAGCAGCGGGGGAAGGTGGACGTGGCTACACCTTC. The chain joins TRBV5-1 to TRBJ1-2; maybe TRBD1 (5 bases). The germline CDR1 and CDR2 sequences are SGHRS and YFSETQ. V was shortened by 5 bases and J by 7 bases, with 24 bases between the two germline ends. This CDR3 has 16 amino acids.

The chain couples TRBV5-1 to TRBJ1-1, with 7 positions matching TRBD1. CDR1 is SGHRS, CDR2 YFSETQ, per germline. V was clipped by 4 bases and J by 5 bases; unmatched bases: 8. The CDR3 contains 14 residues. CDR3 loop: CASSRDRAGTEAFF. The CDR3 coding sequence is TGCGCCAGCAGCCGAGACAGGGCGGGAACTGAAGCTTTCTTT. The full variable domain, in which reference TRBV5-1 and TRBJ1-1 provide the parts outside the CDR3, is KAGVTQTPRYLIKTRGQQVTLSCSPISGHRSVSWYQQTPGQGLQFLFEYFSETQRNKGNFPGRFSGRQFSNSRSEMNVSTLELGDSALYLCASSRDRAGTEAFFGQGTRLTVV.

This clone was seen once. The gene calls are TRBV6-5 and TRBJ1-2; a possible D gene is TRBD1 (6 bases). Trimming left V 5 bases short and J 3 bases short, with 13 bases between. CDR3 length: 14 amino acids. The germline V gene encodes CDR1 MNHEY and CDR2 SVGAGI. The CDR3 bases are TGTGCCAGCAGTCAACCAAACAGGGACTATGGCTACACCTTC. Amino acids: CASSQPNRDYGYTF.

V and J are TRBV5-1 and TRBJ2-1; the match to TRBD2 covers 8 bases. There are 15 residues in the CDR3. Germline-derived CDR1 and CDR2 are SGHRS and YFSETQ. V gave up 4 bases and J gave up 6 bases; unmatched junction bases: 9. CDR3 DNA: TGCGCCAGCAGCCAGGGCGGGACTAGTATCAATGAGCAGTTCTTC. Translated: CASSQGGTSINEQFF.

This chain uses TRBV16 with TRBJ2-5, with D possibly being TRBD1 or TRBD2 (5 bases each). Deletions cut 2 bases from V and 11 bases from J, with 18 bases between. Germline V gene sequence: CDR1 KGHSY, CDR2 FQNENV. The CDR3 is 14 amino acids. As DNA, the CDR3 is TGTGCCAGCAGCCAAGATTGGGCAGGGAGTACTCAGTACTTC. Its translation is CASSQDWAGSTQYF.

This rearrangement joins TRBV10-2 to TRBJ2-2; D remains ambiguous. Germline V lookup: CDR1 WSHSY, CDR2 SAAADI. The CDR3 has 13 amino acids. Trimming removed 7 bases at V and 6 bases at J, with 12 bases between. CDR3 in amino acids: CASNVYQAGELFF. CDR3 sequence (DNA): TGCGCCAGCAATGTCTACCAGGCCGGGGAGCTGTTTTTT.